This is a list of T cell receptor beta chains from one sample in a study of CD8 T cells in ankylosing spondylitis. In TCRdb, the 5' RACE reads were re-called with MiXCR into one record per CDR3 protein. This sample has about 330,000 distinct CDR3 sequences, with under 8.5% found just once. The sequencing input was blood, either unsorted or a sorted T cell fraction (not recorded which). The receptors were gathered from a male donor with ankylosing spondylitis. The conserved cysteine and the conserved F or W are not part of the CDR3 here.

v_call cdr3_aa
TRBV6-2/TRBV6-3 ASSYARLQNSPLH
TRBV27 ASSRSIGTGELF
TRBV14 ASSQLGQGNTGELF
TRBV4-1 ASSRERLTGAF
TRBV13 ASSVRGYEQY
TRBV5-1 ASSLVTGAGSTEAF
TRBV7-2 ASSLAPGVAADTGELL
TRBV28 ASSPGPDTQY
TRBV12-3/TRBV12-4 ASRRTGGGEKLF
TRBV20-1 SAKGPLAGAGNEQF
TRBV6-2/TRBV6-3 ASQSSRYGYT
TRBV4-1 ASRHLTEDYGYT
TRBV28 ASSFSSGEGIAYEQY
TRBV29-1 SVTYHLPETYNEQF
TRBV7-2 ASSLKVGREAFNEQY
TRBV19 ASAREGRSPLH
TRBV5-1 ASSFTGTGSEQY
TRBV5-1 ASSLEGDGSNEKLF
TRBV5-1 ASSRGDYGYT
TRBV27 ASSRGGSYEQY
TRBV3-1 ASSQDLTRVTYEQY
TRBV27 ASSEGRAWDEQF
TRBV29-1 SAETLSSKANVLT
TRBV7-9 ASSGTGFSPLH
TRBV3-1 ASSQRGQEAQY
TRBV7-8 ASSGNTGLASEQF
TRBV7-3 ASSIGGTQNEQF
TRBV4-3 ASTSQPGSSYNEQF
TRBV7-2 ASSQGGLAGALEQY
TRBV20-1 SRRTSGTDTQY
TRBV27 ASSRTGGSPYEQY
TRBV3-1 ASSGGRRGETQY
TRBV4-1 ASSSGNGNQPQH
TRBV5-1 ASSLLGQSGANVLT
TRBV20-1 SATGQRYGYT
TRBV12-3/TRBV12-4 ASSPQTGENTEAF
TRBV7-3 ASSLRGLKNEQF
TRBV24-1 ATQSPSGLTSTDTQY
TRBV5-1 ASSLAGGFAFETQY
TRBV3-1 ASSRGLAGGAF
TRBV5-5 ASSLGGLAKYNEQF
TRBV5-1 ASRNTYSTSTDTQY
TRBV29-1 SWGSGSGETQY
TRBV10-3 AISESVTRNNEQF